Below are 3 T cell receptor beta chains sequenced from a single sample in a study of T cells in Graves' hyperthyroidism and ophthalmopathy. The source material, RNA transcripts, was used to amplify TCR beta CDR3 regions. Using the HTBI primer set, a first-round RT-PCR was run on the TCR CDR3. TCRdb passed the multiplex PCR reads through MiXCR, listing each CDR3 protein once. The data show hundreds of thousands of distinct CDR3 sequences, approximately 14% seen once. The sample comprised blood. All receptors derive from a woman between 18 and 29 years old with Graves' hyperthyroidism.

This clonotype appeared a single time. V and J are TRBV7-9 and TRBJ1-2, with 7 bases matching TRBD1. The CDR3 has 17 amino acids. V shed 4 bases and J 8 bases; nucleotides not matched to a gene: 19. The germline gives CDR1 SEHNR, CDR2 FQNEAQ (reference sequence). CDR3: CASSSGPGTEVPRGYTF. CDR3 in DNA: TGTGCCAGCAGCTCAGGACCCGGGACAGAGGTCCCTAGGGGCTACACCTTC.

This clonotype was seen many times. The CDR3 DNA sequence: TGCAGTGGCCGGGGCTTGAACACTGAAGCTTTCTTT. Its protein product is CSGRGLNTEAFF. V gene TRBV20-1 combines with J gene TRBJ1-1, with D tentatively TRBD1 (5 bases). The CDR3 is 12 residues long. Per germline, CDR1 DFQATT and CDR2 SNEGSKA (reference sequence). With 7 bases removed from V and 0 bases from J, the gap between germline ends came to 9 bases.

This chain links TRBV20-1 with TRBJ2-1, with 7 bases fitting TRBD1. CDR1 and CDR2 from the germline V gene are DFQATT and SNEGSKA (reference sequence). V was pared by 3 bases and J by 7 bases, with 12 bases of the junction left unmatched. The CDR3 is 15 amino acids. CDR3 residues: CSARDDKGAGNEQFF. The CDR3 bases are TGCAGTGCTAGGGATGACAAGGGGGCAGGAAATGAGCAGTTCTTC.